Presented here are 5 T cell receptor beta chains from one specimen sequenced in a study of cytomegalovirus exposure and HLA in healthy donors. The PCR was carried out with 60 Vbeta primers and 13 Jbeta primers. TCRdb's copy holds only in-frame clones and misses some; the assay was immunoSEQ multiplex PCR. The sample includes some 50,000 clones, around 72% of them seen just once. Sequenced material: PBMCs. These TCRs come from a woman aged 50 to 65 in good health and CMV-seropositive.

In its sample, this clone was seen a few times. The sample holds other DNA sequences that translate to the same CDR3. The chain carries TRBV4-3 and TRBJ2-1, with 10 bases aligning to TRBD1. Losses at the gene ends were 0 bases for V and 5 bases for J; bases not matched to a gene: 4. The germline V gene encodes CDR1 LGHNA and CDR2 YSLEER. The CDR3 covers 16 residues. CDR3 residues: CASSQDWTGGDNEQFF. The CDR3 region has the DNA TGCGCCAGCAGCCAAGATTGGACAGGGGGTGACAATGAGCAGTTCTTC.

The rearrangement links TRBV7-2 to TRBJ1-5, with D possibly matching TRBD1 (6 bases). V lost 6 bases to trimming and J lost 6 bases, with 12 bases between them. Germline-derived CDR1 and CDR2 are SGHTA and FQGNSA. CDR3 length: 13 residues. The CDR3 reads CASRGAPGQPQHF. CDR3 bases: TGTGCCAGCAGGGGGGCACCCGGTCAGCCCCAGCATTTT.

The chain carries TRBV7-2 and TRBJ2-3; D is perhaps TRBD1 (6 bases). Trimming removed 4 bases from V and 0 bases from J, with 14 bases in between. CDR1 is SGHTA, CDR2 FQGNSA, per germline. There are 16 residues in the CDR3. CDR3 nucleotides: TGTGCCAGCAGCTCCGGTGACAGGATAAGCACAGATACGCAGTATTTT. Translation gives CASSSGDRISTDTQYF.

The gene calls are TRBV19 and TRBJ2-2; 7 bases agree with TRBD1. Germline values: CDR1 LNHDA, CDR2 SQIVND (reference sequence). This CDR3 spans 16 amino acids. With 7 bases clipped from V and 4 bases from J, the junction kept 12 bases outside the gene matches. The CDR3 nucleotides read TGTGCCAGTACCCGGGACAGACAACCGACCACCGGGGAGCTGTTTTTT. It is translated as CASTRDRQPTTGELFF.

The chain couples TRBV7-3 to TRBJ2-2; 7 bases fit TRBD1. Germline assignment: CDR1 SGHTA and CDR2 FQGTGA. The CDR3 runs to 15 residues. J lost 6 bases, V lost 5 bases, and 9 bases had no gene match. CDR3 bases: TGTGCCAGCAGCCGCACAGGGGCGAGGGCCGGGGAGCTGTTTTTT. This sequence encodes CASSRTGARAGELFF.